Each of the 22 T cell receptor beta chains below was sequenced from the same sample in a study of graft-versus-host responses after intestinal transplantation. Their recognized antigens are unknown. TCRdb keeps only in-frame clones here, not all; method: immunoSEQ multiplex PCR. The sample consists of approximately 100,000 clones, under 90% of them appearing once. Sequencing used unstimulated CD4+ T cells sorted from spleen or lymph node cells, obtained before intestinal transplant. The receptor set was obtained from a human donor who received an intestinal transplant.

The chain is built from TRBV28 and TRBJ1-2; D not resolved. V was clipped by 7 bases and J by 5 bases, with 14 bases between them. Per the germline V gene, CDR1 is MDHEN and CDR2 is SYDVKM. The CDR3 covers 13 residues. CDR3 region: CASIKEGVYGYTF. CDR3 in DNA: TGTGCCAGCATCAAGGAGGGAGTTTATGGCTACACCTTC.

This sequence joins TRBV2 and TRBJ2-3; 10 bases align to TRBD1. This CDR3 is 14 amino acids long. Germline V gene sequence: CDR1 SNHLY, CDR2 FYNNEI. Trimming cost V 3 bases and J 6 bases; bases outside gene matches: 3. The CDR3 DNA reads TGTGCCAGCAGTGAGGGGACAGGGGCGGATACGCAGTATTTT. Its translation: CASSEGTGADTQYF.

This chain links TRBV7-9 with TRBJ1-5; the match to TRBD1 covers 7 bases. Trimming at V came to 1 base and at J to 7 bases, leaving 4 bases not matched to a gene. Germline lookup yields CDR1 SEHNR and CDR2 FQNEAQ (reference sequence). This CDR3 region has 14 residues. This chain's CDR3 is CASSLEGAKQPQHF. The CDR3 DNA sequence: TGTGCCAGCAGCTTAGAGGGGGCAAAACAGCCCCAGCATTTT.

The J gene is TRBJ2-5, the V gene TRBV5-1; TRBD2 matches 10 bases. The CDR3 runs to 15 residues. Germline-derived CDR1 and CDR2 are SGHRS and YFSETQ. V was pared by 4 bases and J by 4 bases, with 7 bases of the junction left unmatched. CDR3 coding DNA: TGCGCCAGCAGCACTACTAGCGGGGTATCAGAGACCCAGTACTTC. Amino acid sequence: CASSTTSGVSETQYF. Full variable domain (remainder filled in from reference TRBV5-1 and TRBJ2-5): KAGVTQTPRYLIKTRGQQVTLSCSPISGHRSVSWYQQTPGQGLQFLFEYFSETQRNKGNFPGRFSGRQFSNSRSEMNVSTLELGDSALYLCASSTTSGVSETQYFGPGTRLLVL.

The chain uses TRBV5-4 and TRBJ1-3; 9 bases match TRBD1. The CDR3 consists of 17 residues. V dropped 4 bases and J dropped 4; count of bases not matched to a gene: 12. Germline values: CDR1 SGHNT, CDR2 YYREEE (reference sequence). Here the CDR3 DNA reads TGTGCCAGCAGCCGCGTCCCACAGGGGGCTGCGGGAAACACCATATATTTT. Encoded protein: CASSRVPQGAAGNTIYF.

The chain has TRBV7-2 and TRBJ2-2, with 11 bases that match TRBD2. In germline, CDR1 is SGHTA, CDR2 FQGNSA. This CDR3 has 16 residues. Unmatched junction bases numbered 7, after V lost 5 bases and J lost 5 bases. The CDR3 is CASSPIAGGNTGELFF. The CDR3 bases are TGTGCCAGCAGCCCGATAGCGGGGGGGAATACCGGGGAGCTGTTTTTT.

V and J are TRBV6-1 and TRBJ2-6; 7 bases map to TRBD2. The germline V gene encodes CDR1 MNHNS and CDR2 SASEGT. The CDR3 spans 15 residues. Unmatched junction bases numbered 16, after V lost 8 bases and J lost 12 bases. The CDR3, as DNA: TGTGCCAGCTTTGAACCCGGGACTACTCTATTCGTCCTGACTTTC. Protein: CASFEPGTTLFVLTF.

The CDR3 is CASSPPPSTNEQFF. The CDR3 nucleotides read TGTGCCAGCAGTCCACCCCCCTCGACTAATGAGCAGTTCTTC. This chain connects TRBV27 to TRBJ2-1; no reliable D call. This CDR3 contains 14 residues. Deletions cut 5 bases from V and 7 bases from J, with 15 bases between. Looked up from germline, CDR1 is MNHEY and CDR2 is SMNVEV (reference sequence).

The chain recombines TRBV5-1 with TRBJ2-3, with 7 bases that match TRBD2. The germline V gene has CDR1 SGHRS and CDR2 YFSETQ. J was trimmed by 1 base and V by 2 bases; bases with no gene match: 7. There are 16 residues in the CDR3. CDR3 in amino acids: CASSLGLEARTDTQYF. The CDR3 nucleotides read TGCGCCAGCAGCTTAGGACTAGAGGCACGCACAGATACGCAGTATTTT.

V usage is TRBV6-1 and J usage is TRBJ1-3; D is ambiguous. From germline, CDR1 is MNHNS and CDR2 SASEGT. The CDR3 has 16 amino acids. V shed 2 bases and J shed 4 bases, with 15 bases lying between them. As DNA, the CDR3 is TGTGCCAGCAGTGAATATTGGCGGGCAGGCGGAAACACCATATATTTT. Amino acid sequence: CASSEYWRAGGNTIYF.

On this clone itself: Other DNA sequences in the same sample also yield this CDR3. This chain uses TRBV6-1 with TRBJ1-1, with D possibly TRBD1 on 6 matching bases. The V gene lost 6 bases and the J gene lost 8 bases, with 7 bases spanning the gap. The CDR3 is 10 amino acids. CDR1 and CDR2 from the germline V gene are MNHNS and SASEGT. Here the CDR3 reads CASSGTEAFF. The CDR3 DNA reads as TGTGCCAGCAGCGGGACAGAAGCTTTCTTT.

The V call is TRBV27, the J call TRBJ1-5; D gene uncertain. From germline, CDR1 is MNHEY and CDR2 SMNVEV (reference sequence). V shed 6 bases and J shed 4 bases, with 10 bases lying between them. CDR3 length equals 13 residues. The CDR3 DNA reads as TGTGCCAGCAGGTTCACGGGTAATCAGCCCCAGCATTTT. It translates to CASRFTGNQPQHF.

The chain links TRBV6-6 to TRBJ1-6; weak D call: TRBD1 (5 bases). Looked up from germline, CDR1 is MNHNY and CDR2 is SVGAGI (reference sequence). The germline V and J ends were trimmed by 8 bases and 7 bases, with 12 bases remaining between them. This CDR3 is built from 13 residues. The CDR3 loop reads CASDSGGNSPLHF. The CDR3 DNA reads as TGTGCCAGCGATTCGGGGGGGAATTCACCCCTCCACTTT.

The rearrangement uses TRBV2 and TRBJ2-7; 7 bases are shared with TRBD1. The CDR3 has 17 amino acids. CDR1 SNHLY and CDR2 FYNNEI come from the germline V gene. Unmatched junction bases numbered 14, after V lost 6 bases and J lost 0 bases. The CDR3 loop is CASRGTGAASPSYEQYF. The CDR3 DNA follows: TGTGCCAGCAGGGGAACAGGGGCCGCATCACCCTCCTACGAGCAGTACTTC.

This clone was seen only a few times. The V call is TRBV6-6, the J call TRBJ2-7, with TRBD1 matching over 7 bases. The CDR3 is made up of 14 amino acids. V was clipped by 6 bases and J by 4 bases; unmatched bases: 9. In germline, CDR1 is MNHNY, CDR2 SVGAGI (reference sequence). CDR3 region: CASRTGEGMYEQYF. CDR3 nucleotide sequence: TGTGCCAGCAGAACAGGGGAAGGCATGTACGAGCAGTACTTC.

This chain links TRBV29-1 with TRBJ2-7, with a tentative D call TRBD1 (6 bases). Germline lookup yields CDR1 SQVTM and CDR2 ANQGSEA. CDR3 length equals 11 residues. V shed 3 bases and J shed 13 bases, with 16 bases lying between them. As DNA, the CDR3 is TGCAGCGTTGATACGGGACACCGAGTATACTTC. Translating gives CSVDTGHRVYF.

The genes are TRBV5-1 and TRBJ1-1; 11 bases are shared with TRBD1. CDR1 is SGHRS and CDR2 is YFSETQ in the germline V gene. V lost 2 bases and J lost 5; bases outside the gene matches: 5. The CDR3 totals 15 residues. The CDR3, as DNA: TGCGCCAGCAGCTTTGGACAGGGGGCGGGTACTGAAGCTTTCTTT. Protein sequence: CASSFGQGAGTEAFF.

The chain uses TRBV6-6 and TRBJ1-4; a possible D gene is TRBD1 (6 bases). Deletions cut 4 bases from V and 7 bases from J, with 10 bases between. The CDR3 contains 13 residues. The germline gives CDR1 MNHNY, CDR2 SVGAGI (reference sequence). The CDR3 nucleotides read TGTGCCAGCAGTTGGGGCAGGGGTGAAAAACTGTTTTTT. Translation gives CASSWGRGEKLFF.

The genes are TRBV19 and TRBJ2-3, with D perhaps matching TRBD2 (7 bases). Trimming cost V 6 bases and J 7 bases, with 17 bases left between them. In germline, CDR1 is LNHDA, CDR2 SQIVND (reference sequence). The CDR3 is 14 amino acids. The CDR3 region is CASSREGGWNTQYF. Here the CDR3 DNA reads TGTGCCAGTAGCAGGGAGGGGGGATGGAATACGCAGTATTTT.

The V and J genes are TRBV12-5 and TRBJ2-2; no clear D gene. Germline values: CDR1 LGHNT, CDR2 FRNRAP. The CDR3 spans 11 residues. V was cut by 6 bases and J by 8 bases, with 7 bases left in between. The CDR3 spells CASGLVGELFF. The CDR3, as DNA: TGTGCTAGTGGCCTAGTAGGGGAGCTGTTTTTT.

This chain links TRBV9 with TRBJ2-2, with TRBD2 identical over 10 bases. Germline V CDR1 and CDR2: SGDLS, YYNGEE. The CDR3 has 16 amino acids. V lost 0 bases, J lost 6 bases, and 5 bases stayed unmatched. This chain's CDR3 is CASSVVASGGAGELFF. The CDR3 DNA reads as TGTGCCAGCAGCGTAGTGGCTAGCGGGGGTGCCGGGGAGCTGTTTTTT.

The chain employs TRBV19 and TRBJ1-5; TRBD1 matches at 9 bases. V shed 6 bases, J shed 9 bases, and the junction held 12 bases outside the gene matches. Germline assignment: CDR1 LNHDA and CDR2 SQIVND (reference sequence). The CDR3 totals 15 residues. The CDR3 nucleotides are TGTGCCAGTAGATCCGACAGGGGGTACGCATGGCCCCAGCATTTT. This sequence encodes CASRSDRGYAWPQHF.